The source of this TCR beta chain is a study of response to subunit inactivated influenza vaccine. Concerning this clonotype itself: Its antigen remains unknown.

Study-wide points: New T cells are recruited in small numbers by each seasonal influenza vaccination, according to the authors' suggestion.

TCRdb ran MiXCR on the RT-PCR reads and lists one entry per CDR3 protein. The table has fewer than 550,000 distinct CDR3 sequences, less than 30% seen once. V trimming: 2 bases; J trimming: 5 bases; junction bases outside the gene matches: 10. The CDR3 consists of 16 residues. Germline-derived CDR1 and CDR2 are MGHRA and YSYEKL. Sequenced here: CD4+ T cells sorted from PBMCs, sampled about 5 days after vaccination. The chain carries TRBV4-1 and TRBJ2-5, with TRBD1 matching 8 bases. This receptor was identified in a man aged 50-59 years who received an inactivated influenza vaccine. The CDR3 reads CASSQSWDRTWETQYF. CDR3 DNA sequence: TGCGCCAGCAGCCAATCTTGGGACAGGACGTGGGAGACCCAGTACTTC.